Each of the 15 T cell receptor beta chains below was sequenced from the same sample in a study of blood T cell repertoires in COVID-19 (dated by TCRdb to between 2020 and 2021). The library was built by means of the immunoSEQ multiplex PCR assay. As stored in TCRdb, this immuneACCESS dataset retains in-frame rearrangements with V and J assigned. A fraction of the clones does not appear; measured against another copy, unresolved V genes explain less than half of the discrepancy, and the remainder lacks a known reason. In all, the sample holds 250,000 or so clones, and 70% to 90% of those were seen once. Of the sample, roughly 3.1% falls within the top ten clones. The sample consisted of peripheral blood. The receptors originated from a man in his late teens or twenties with active or convalescent COVID-19.

The chain couples TRBV6-1 to TRBJ2-7; D gene uncertain. The CDR3 is 17 amino acids. The V end was cut by 2 bases, the J end by 2 bases, with 19 bases between. Per germline, CDR1 MNHNS and CDR2 SASEGT. In nucleotides, the CDR3 is TGTGCCAGCAGTGAACGACACGAAAGTCTAATTCCCTACGAGCAGTACTTC. Protein: CASSERHESLIPYEQYF.

The CDR3 nucleotides read TGTGCCAGCATGGGGCGGACGGATCTCACAGATACGCAGTATTTT. Residues: CASMGRTDLTDTQYF. The gene calls are TRBV28 and TRBJ2-3, with a possible D match to TRBD1 (5 bases). Germline V gene data show CDR1 as MDHEN and CDR2 as SYDVKM. V dropped 7 bases and J dropped 2 bases, with 16 bases sitting between them. The CDR3 covers 15 residues.

The genes are TRBV11-2 and TRBJ1-3; D call uncertain. Per germline, CDR1 SGHAT and CDR2 FQNNGV. This CDR3 is built from 14 residues. Trimming removed 1 base at V and 4 bases at J, with 8 bases between. The CDR3 loop is CASSLVAWGNTIYF. CDR3 DNA sequence: TGTGCCAGCAGCTTAGTGGCTTGGGGAAACACCATATATTTT.

In its sample, this clone was seen once. The chain has TRBV7-2 and TRBJ1-2, with 8 bases identical to TRBD1. V trimming: 5 bases; J trimming: 7 bases; junction bases outside the gene matches: 9. The CDR3 has 14 residues. Germline loops: CDR1 SGHTA, CDR2 FQGNSA. DNA for the CDR3: TGTGCCAGCAGCCAAGACAGGGGCAGGGGTGGCTACACCTTC. Its protein is CASSQDRGRGGYTF.

This chain links TRBV4-2 with TRBJ1-3; D is ambiguous. Germline V CDR1 and CDR2: LGHNA, YNFKEQ. The CDR3 spans 14 residues. V was trimmed by 4 bases and J by 0 bases, leaving 7 bases between them. CDR3 residues: CASSPGSSGNTIYF. The CDR3, as DNA: TGTGCCAGCAGCCCAGGAAGCTCTGGAAACACCATATATTTT.

The chain uses TRBV19 and TRBJ1-1, with 7 bases matching TRBD1. J lost 3 bases, V lost 6 bases, and 4 bases had no gene match. In germline, CDR1 is LNHDA, CDR2 SQIVND (reference sequence). This CDR3 spans 13 amino acids. CDR3: CASRQGWDTEAFF. CDR3 DNA sequence: TGTGCCAGTAGACAGGGGTGGGACACTGAAGCTTTCTTT.

The gene calls are TRBV6-2 or TRBV6-3 and TRBJ1-2; D ambiguous. The CDR3 loop spans 12 amino acids. The V and J ends lost 2 bases and 6 bases respectively, with 7 bases between them. Germline CDR1 is MNHEY and CDR2 is SVGEGT. The CDR3 region has the DNA TGTGCCAGCAGTTACGGAGGGAATGGCTACACCTTC. Translated, it gives CASSYGGNGYTF.

The rearrangement joins TRBV29-1 to TRBJ2-7, with TRBD1 matching over 7 bases. Germline assignment: CDR1 SQVTM and CDR2 ANQGSEA. The V and J ends lost 5 bases and 0 bases, in that order; junction bases with no gene match: 7. The CDR3 has 14 residues. The CDR3 DNA sequence: TGCAGCGTTTCGACGACAGGGAGCTCCTACGAGCAGTACTTC. Its translation: CSVSTTGSSYEQYF.

The chain has TRBV27 and TRBJ2-3; 10 nucleotides line up with TRBD2. V lost 6 bases and J lost 6; bases outside the gene matches: 24. Germline V gives CDR1 MNHEY, CDR2 SMNVEV (reference sequence). This CDR3 comprises 20 residues. The CDR3 loop is CASSPRGRPLAGAPLDTQYF. The CDR3 region has the DNA TGTGCCAGCAGCCCCCGGGGTCGCCCCCTAGCGGGAGCCCCCTTGGATACGCAGTATTTT.

The chain carries TRBV19 and TRBJ1-1; possibly TRBD1 for D (5 bases). This CDR3 is 13 amino acids long. V lost 7 bases, J lost 3 bases, and 12 bases lay in between. Germline V lookup: CDR1 LNHDA, CDR2 SQIVND (reference sequence). The CDR3 reads CASTGKGYTEAFF. CDR3 in DNA: TGTGCCAGTACAGGGAAGGGGTACACTGAAGCTTTCTTT.

This clone showed up just once. The chain uses TRBV18 and TRBJ2-7, with TRBD1 matching 7 bases. This CDR3 contains 13 residues. After removal of 5 bases from V and 9 bases from J, the junction contained 10 bases not matched to a gene. The germline V gene has CDR1 KGHSH and CDR2 LQKENI. The DNA of the CDR3 is TGTGCCAGCTCATACCGGGACAGCTATTTGCAGTACTTC. It translates to CASSYRDSYLQYF.

The chain joins TRBV28 to TRBJ2-3; 9 bases align to TRBD2. The CDR3 totals 18 residues. The V gene end was trimmed by 3 bases and the J gene end by 2 bases; junction bases not matched to a gene: 12. Germline CDR1 reads MDHEN; CDR2 reads SYDVKM. Here the CDR3 DNA reads TGTGCCAGCAGTTTTTTCAGGCCTAGCGGGACTATCACAGATACGCAGTATTTT. Encoded protein: CASSFFRPSGTITDTQYF.

This chain joins TRBV3-1 (or the pseudogene TRBV3-2) and TRBJ1-2; 9 bases match TRBD1. This CDR3 region has 15 residues. V was clipped by 6 bases and J by 7 bases; unmatched bases: 12. Looked up from germline, CDR1 is LGHDT and CDR2 is YNNKEL (reference sequence). CDR3 DNA: TGTGCCAGCAGGGGACAGGGTCAGGTTACGGGTGGCTACACCTTC. Its protein is CASRGQGQVTGGYTF.

This chain connects TRBV28 to TRBJ2-7; D is possibly TRBD2 (6 bases). The V and J ends lost 3 bases and 1 base respectively, with 13 bases between them. Germline V lookup: CDR1 MDHEN, CDR2 SYDVKM. The CDR3 is made up of 15 amino acids. In nucleotides, the CDR3 is TGTGCCAGCAGTTTCCGGGCTAGCGAGTCCTACGAGCAGTACTTC. It yields the protein CASSFRASESYEQYF.

The sample holds one count of this clone. The chain carries TRBV4-3 and TRBJ2-7; possibly TRBD2 for D (7 bases). V lost 0 bases and J lost 2, with 11 bases in between. CDR3 size: 15 residues. Per the germline V gene, CDR1 is LGHNA and CDR2 is YSLEER. CDR3 amino acids: CASSQERGPAYEQYF. The CDR3 bases are TGCGCCAGCAGCCAAGAGCGGGGGCCCGCCTACGAGCAGTACTTC.